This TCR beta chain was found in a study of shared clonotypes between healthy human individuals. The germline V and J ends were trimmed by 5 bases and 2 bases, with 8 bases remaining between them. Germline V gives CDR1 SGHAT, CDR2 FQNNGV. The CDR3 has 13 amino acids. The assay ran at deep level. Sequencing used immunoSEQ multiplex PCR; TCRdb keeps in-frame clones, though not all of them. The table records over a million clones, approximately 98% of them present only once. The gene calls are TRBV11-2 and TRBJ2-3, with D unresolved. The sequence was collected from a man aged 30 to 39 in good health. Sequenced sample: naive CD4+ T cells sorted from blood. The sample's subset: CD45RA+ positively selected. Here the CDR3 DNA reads TGTGCCAGCAGCCCCGAGTCCACAGATACGCAGTATTTT. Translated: CASSPESTDTQYF.